Listed below are T cell receptor beta chains from one sample, sequenced in a study of T cell repertoires in cytomegalovirus infection. From the reads, TCRdb called clonotypes with MiXCR, one entry per CDR3 protein. The sample records 60,000 to 85,000 distinct CDR3 sequences, roughly 20% being singletons. These receptors are not linked to any known antigen. Sequenced material: PBMCs, sequenced either directly or after in vitro stimulation (not recorded which). The origin of the receptors is a human donor in good health (CMV status not recorded). Some clones in this sample may be carry-over from other donors' samples. CDR3s include the opening cysteine and the closing phenylalanine or tryptophan. A D gene is named only where the DNA matches it firmly. The size of a clone is reported for some rows only, either as once, few or many, or as a class for expanded clones.

clone size: few; J gene: TRBJ1-3; V gene: TRBV5-4; D gene: NA; CDR3 DNA: TGTGCCAGCAGCTTGTCGCTGGTCGACTCTGGAAACACCATATATTTT; CDR3 protein: CASSLSLVDSGNTIYF
clone size: many; J gene: TRBJ2-1; V gene: TRBV2; D gene: TRBD1; CDR3 DNA: TGTGCCAGCAGCGAAATGACAGGGGGCGCTTCGGCTGAGCAGTTCTTC; CDR3 protein: CASSEMTGGASAEQFF
clone size: NA; J gene: TRBJ2-3; V gene: TRBV12-3/TRBV12-4; D gene: NA; CDR3 DNA: TGTGCCAGCAGGGGGCAGGATACGCAGTATTTT; CDR3 protein: CASRGQDTQYF
clone size: few; J gene: TRBJ2-5; V gene: TRBV7-9; D gene: NA; CDR3 DNA: TGTGCCAGCAGCTTGGAGGGAGTAGAGACCCAGTACTTC; CDR3 protein: CASSLEGVETQYF
clone size: NA; J gene: TRBJ1-4; V gene: TRBV7-8; D gene: NA; CDR3 DNA: TGTGCCAGCAGCTTAGTAGGGGGGTCAGGGGAAAAACTGTTTTTT; CDR3 protein: CASSLVGGSGEKLFF
clone size: many; J gene: TRBJ2-5; V gene: TRBV7-9; D gene: NA; CDR3 DNA: TGTGCCAGCAGCCCCAAGGGGGGAGAGACCCAGTACTTC; CDR3 protein: CASSPKGGETQYF
clone size: many; J gene: TRBJ1-2; V gene: TRBV5-6; D gene: NA; CDR3 DNA: TGTGCCAGCATCAGGGACGGTGTTGGGGGCTATGGCTACACCTTC; CDR3 protein: CASIRDGVGGYGYTF
clone size: few; J gene: TRBJ2-5; V gene: TRBV24-1; D gene: NA; CDR3 DNA: TGTGCCACCAGTGCTTTGGGGGAGACCCAGTACTTC; CDR3 protein: CATSALGETQYF
clone size: many; J gene: TRBJ1-4; V gene: TRBV7-8; D gene: TRBD1; CDR3 DNA: TGTGCCAGCAGCTTAGAGGGACAGTGGGCAACTAATGAAAAACTGTTTTTT; CDR3 protein: CASSLEGQWATNEKLFF
clone size: many; J gene: TRBJ2-7; V gene: TRBV5-4; D gene: NA; CDR3 DNA: TGTGCCAGCAGCTCCCCGGACACGCTTAAGTACTTC; CDR3 protein: CASSSPDTLKYF
clone size: NA; J gene: TRBJ2-3; V gene: TRBV5-1; D gene: NA; CDR3 DNA: TGCGCCAGCAGCTTCTCAAGAGATACGCAGTATTTT; CDR3 protein: CASSFSRDTQYF
clone size: NA; J gene: TRBJ2-3; V gene: TRBV11-3; D gene: NA; CDR3 DNA: TGTGCCAGCAGCTCCTCCGGGACCGCACGGGAGTATTTT; CDR3 protein: CASSSSGTAREYF
clone size: few; J gene: TRBJ1-2; V gene: TRBV12-3/TRBV12-4; D gene: NA; CDR3 DNA: TGTGCCAGCAGTTTACGGGACGGCGACTATGGCTACACCTTC; CDR3 protein: CASSLRDGDYGYTF
clone size: many; J gene: TRBJ1-2; V gene: TRBV7-2; D gene: NA; CDR3 DNA: TGTGCCAGCAGCTTGGGTCAGACAGCCCAGAGGGGCTACACCTTC; CDR3 protein: CASSLGQTAQRGYTF
clone size: NA; J gene: TRBJ1-2; V gene: TRBV11-2; D gene: NA; CDR3 DNA: TGTGCCAGCAGCTTAGATGGAGCAGGTCTACGTGCGGCTGGCTACACCTTC; CDR3 protein: CASSLDGAGLRAAGYTF